These T cell receptor beta chains were read from a single sample in a study of blood T cell repertoires in COVID-19. Only in-frame clones appear in the TCRdb table, and some are missing; sequencing was by immunoSEQ multiplex PCR. The data hold under 550,000 clones, with roughly 90% observed a single time. The sequencing input was peripheral blood. These receptor sequences come from a man younger than 30 with COVID-19, enrolled during active disease. CDR3s include the opening cysteine and the closing phenylalanine or tryptophan. D genes are given only for firm matches. Part of the rows lack a size; the others show once, few, many or a class for expanded clones.

V gene,clone size,D gene,CDR3 length,J gene,CDR3 DNA,CDR3 protein
TRBV30,.,.,11,TRBJ2-7,TGTGCCTGGAGCTTTAGCTACGAGCAGTACTTC,CAWSFSYEQYF
TRBV19,.,TRBD1,16,TRBJ2-5,TGTGCCAGTAGTCCCACGACAGGGGGCTTTGGAGAGACCCAGTACTTC,CASSPTTGGFGETQYF
TRBV11-3,.,TRBD1,15,TRBJ1-6,TGTGCCAGCAGCTTCAGGACAGGGGAGAATTCACCCCTCCACTTT,CASSFRTGENSPLHF
TRBV4-1,.,.,13,TRBJ1-1,TGCGCCAGCAGCCTAGGGGGACGGACCGAAGCTTTCTTT,CASSLGGRTEAFF
TRBV3-1/TRBV3-2,once,.,14,TRBJ2-3,TGTGCCAGCAGCACGTTCAGGAGCACAGATACGCAGTATTTT,CASSTFRSTDTQYF
TRBV6-2/TRBV6-3,.,.,14,TRBJ2-1,TGTGCCAGCAGTCCCCATAGCGGAAGCAATGAGCAGTTCTTC,CASSPHSGSNEQFF
TRBV16,.,TRBD2,14,TRBJ2-5,TGTGCCAGCAGCCCCCCCAGCGGGGTAGAGACCCAGTACTTC,CASSPPSGVETQYF
TRBV5-1,.,TRBD1,15,TRBJ2-7,TGCGCCAGCAGCTCCCAAGGGACAGGAAATTACGAGCAGTACTTC,CASSSQGTGNYEQYF
TRBV2,once,.,16,TRBJ2-1,TGTGCCAGCAGTGAAGGCCCGCCCCTATCCTACAATGAGCAGTTCTTC,CASSEGPPLSYNEQFF
TRBV19,.,.,16,TRBJ2-2,TGTGCCAGTAGTATTTTGGCAGGGGGGATCACCGGGGAGCTGTTTTTT,CASSILAGGITGELFF
TRBV9,.,TRBD2,15,TRBJ2-1,TGTGCCAGCAGCGCTAGCGGGAGTTCCATCAATGAGCAGTTCTTC,CASSASGSSINEQFF
TRBV28,.,TRBD1,15,TRBJ1-1,TGTGCCAGCAGCCGTGACAGGGTAGTTGGCACTGAAGCTTTCTTT,CASSRDRVVGTEAFF
TRBV2,.,.,13,TRBJ2-3,TGTGCCAGCATTGGGCGAAGCACAGATACGCAGTATTTT,CASIGRSTDTQYF
TRBV6-6,.,TRBD1,15,TRBJ2-1,TGTGCCAGCAGTTACTCGACCAGGGGGAACAATGAGCAGTTCTTC,CASSYSTRGNNEQFF
TRBV12-3/TRBV12-4,.,TRBD1,12,TRBJ1-1,TGTGCCAGCCTCCGACAGGGCACTGAAGCTTTCTTT,CASLRQGTEAFF
TRBV6-1,.,.,15,TRBJ2-1,TGTGCCAGCAGTGAATTAGGATTGGGGGCCAATGAGCAGTTCTTC,CASSELGLGANEQFF